What follows describes a single T cell receptor beta chain. Repertoires were generated with immunoSEQ multiplex PCR, while TCRdb's copy carries only in-frame clones and drops some. Altogether roughly 120,000 clones are present, 88% being singletons, with the ten largest covering more than 2.5%. This specimen comes from a study of control samples from healthy donors and cancer patients. The TCR originated in a man between 45 and 60 years old in good health. The sample taken for sequencing was blood.

The CDR3 DNA is TGTGCCAGCAGCTTGGGGCGGGGGGGCACAGATACGCAGTATTTT. Amino acids: CASSLGRGGTDTQYF. The chain links TRBV5-4 to TRBJ2-3, with 8 bases lining up with TRBD2. The CDR3 consists of 15 residues. Trimming took 0 bases from V and 1 from J; bases not matched to a gene: 1. CDR1 and CDR2 (germline): SGHNT, YYREEE (reference sequence).